The 8 T cell receptor beta chains listed next were all sequenced from one sample in a study of CD8 T cells in ankylosing spondylitis. Each CDR3 protein is one row after TCRdb ran MiXCR on the 5' RACE reads. The data contain about 140,000 distinct CDR3 sequences, around 7.9% of them singletons. Sequences were obtained from blood, either unsorted or a sorted T cell fraction (not recorded which). Receptor source: a female donor with ankylosing spondylitis or in good health (not recorded which).

This clonotype was counted a few times. V usage is TRBV5-1 and J usage is TRBJ2-5, with TRBD1 identical over 7 bases. The trim removed 0 bases at V and 1 base at J, leaving 0 bases unmatched. The V gene's germline CDR1 is SGHRS and CDR2 YFSETQ. This CDR3 contains 14 residues. CDR3 nucleotide sequence: TGCGCCAGCAGCTTGGGGGACAGCCAAGAGACCCAGTACTTC. Translated, it gives CASSLGDSQETQYF. The full variable domain, completed using reference TRBV5-1 and TRBJ2-5, is KAGVTQTPRYLIKTRGQQVTLSCSPISGHRSVSWYQQTPGQGLQFLFEYFSETQRNKGNFPGRFSGRQFSNSRSEMNVSTLELGDSALYLCASSLGDSQETQYFGPGTRLLVL.

This clonotype was seen at least ten times. The chain couples TRBV5-1 to TRBJ1-2; 11 positions agree with TRBD1. The V gene's germline CDR1 is SGHRS and CDR2 YFSETQ. The CDR3 loop spans 14 amino acids. V lost 4 bases and J lost 6; bases outside the gene matches: 5. CDR3 sequence reads: CASSGGQGANGYTF. The CDR3 region has the DNA TGCGCCAGCAGCGGCGGACAGGGGGCAAATGGCTACACCTTC.

In this sample, this clonotype turned up many times. The junction and the germline gene differ at one end; a read error may be behind it. The V and J genes are TRBV6-1 and TRBJ2-5; perhaps TRBD2 as D (6 bases). CDR1 and CDR2 from the germline V gene are MNHNS and SASEGT. The CDR3 has 11 residues. In DNA, the CDR3 is TGTGCCAGCAGTGAATCGACTAGGCAGCGCTTC. Translated: CASSESTRQRF.

This clonotype appeared many times. The V and J genes are TRBV5-1 and TRBJ1-5, with D unresolved. V shed 0 bases and J shed 7 bases, with 8 bases lying between them. CDR1 is SGHRS and CDR2 is YFSETQ in the germline V gene. CDR3 length equals 13 residues. In DNA form, the CDR3 reads TGCGCCAGCAGCTTGGAAGAAGGCCAGCCCCAGCATTTT. Protein: CASSLEEGQPQHF. Full variable domain (missing parts from reference TRBV5-1 and TRBJ1-5): KAGVTQTPRYLIKTRGQQVTLSCSPISGHRSVSWYQQTPGQGLQFLFEYFSETQRNKGNFPGRFSGRQFSNSRSEMNVSTLELGDSALYLCASSLEEGQPQHFGDGTRLSIL.

This clonotype was observed many times. The CDR3 DNA reads TGCGCCAGCAGCCAAGATCCGGGTAGAGATACGCAGTATTTT. Protein sequence: CASSQDPGRDTQYF. The V gene is TRBV4-1, the J gene TRBJ2-3; no definite D call. This CDR3 is 14 amino acids long. V dropped 0 bases and J dropped 5 bases, with 9 bases sitting between them. Germline lookup yields CDR1 MGHRA and CDR2 YSYEKL.

This clonotype was observed at least ten times. V and J are TRBV12-3 or TRBV12-4 and TRBJ2-7; D may be TRBD1 (6 bases). The CDR3 length is 13 residues. The V and J ends lost 9 bases and 0 bases respectively, with 12 bases between them. The CDR3: CASWAGVSYEQYF. The CDR3, as DNA: TGTGCCAGTTGGGCAGGGGTCTCCTACGAGCAGTACTTC.

This clonotype was seen more than once but under ten times. The DNA for the CDR3 is TGTGCCAGCACCGGACAGGCGCAGAACACTGAAGCTTTCTTT. As protein: CASTGQAQNTEAFF. V is TRBV7-1 and J is TRBJ1-1; TRBD1 matches 7 bases. TRBV7-1 is reported as an ORF; its role is uncertain. With V trimmed by 7 bases and J by 1 base, 6 bases remained unmatched. The CDR3 runs to 14 residues.

This clonotype was seen more than once but under ten times. The gene calls are TRBV7-9 and TRBJ2-4; no firm D call. Trimming removed 5 bases from V and 0 bases from J, with 14 bases in between. CDR1 and CDR2 from the germline V gene are SEHNR and FQNEAQ (reference sequence). This CDR3 contains 16 residues. CDR3 nucleotides: TGTGCCAGCAGCCCTTGGACGCCCGAAGCCAAAAACATTCAGTACTTC. It encodes CASSPWTPEAKNIQYF.